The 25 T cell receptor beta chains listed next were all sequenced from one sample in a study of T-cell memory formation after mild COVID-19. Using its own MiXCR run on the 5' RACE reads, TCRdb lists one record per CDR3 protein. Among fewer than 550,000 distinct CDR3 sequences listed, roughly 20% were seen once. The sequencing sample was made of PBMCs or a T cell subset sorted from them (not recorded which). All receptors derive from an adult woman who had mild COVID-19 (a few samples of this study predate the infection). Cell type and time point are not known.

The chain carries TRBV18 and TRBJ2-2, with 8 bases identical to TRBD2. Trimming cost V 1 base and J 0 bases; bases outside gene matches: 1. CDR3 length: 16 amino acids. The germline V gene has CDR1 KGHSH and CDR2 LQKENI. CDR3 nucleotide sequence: TGTGCCAGCTCACCACGACTAGCGACGAACACCGGGGAGCTGTTTTTT. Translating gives CASSPRLATNTGELFF.

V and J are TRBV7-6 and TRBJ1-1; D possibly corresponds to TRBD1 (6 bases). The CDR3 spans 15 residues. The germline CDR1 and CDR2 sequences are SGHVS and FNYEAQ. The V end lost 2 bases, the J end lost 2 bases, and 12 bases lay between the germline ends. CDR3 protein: CASSLRTEGNTEAFF. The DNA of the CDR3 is TGTGCCAGCAGCTTAAGGACAGAAGGAAACACTGAAGCTTTCTTT.

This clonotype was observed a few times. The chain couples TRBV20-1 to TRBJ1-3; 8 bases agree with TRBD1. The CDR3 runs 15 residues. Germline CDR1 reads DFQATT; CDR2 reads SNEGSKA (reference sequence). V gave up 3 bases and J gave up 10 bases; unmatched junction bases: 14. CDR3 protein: CSASPLDRAMGTIYF. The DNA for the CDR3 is TGCAGTGCTAGCCCCCTGGACAGGGCCATGGGGACCATATATTTT.

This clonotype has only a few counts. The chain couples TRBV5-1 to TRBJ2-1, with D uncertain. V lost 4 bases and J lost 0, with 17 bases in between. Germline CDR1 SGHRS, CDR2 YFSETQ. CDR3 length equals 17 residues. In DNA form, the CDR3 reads TGCGCCAGCAGCCCATACTTTGGTCCTAGCTCCTACAATGAGCAGTTCTTC. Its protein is CASSPYFGPSSYNEQFF.

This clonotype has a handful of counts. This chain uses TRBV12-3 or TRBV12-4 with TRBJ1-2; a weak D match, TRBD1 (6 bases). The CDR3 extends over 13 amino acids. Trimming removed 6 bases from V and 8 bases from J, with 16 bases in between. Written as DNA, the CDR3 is TGTGCCAGCAGCGCTACAGGGCGGGAAGGCTACACCTTC. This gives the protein CASSATGREGYTF.

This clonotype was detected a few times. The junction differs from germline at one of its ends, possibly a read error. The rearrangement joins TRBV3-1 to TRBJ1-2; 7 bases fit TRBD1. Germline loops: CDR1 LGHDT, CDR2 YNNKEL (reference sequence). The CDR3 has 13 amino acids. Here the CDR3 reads CASSQDLGQVRDF. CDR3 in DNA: TGTGCCAGCAGCCAAGATTTAGGACAGGTGCGAGACTTC.

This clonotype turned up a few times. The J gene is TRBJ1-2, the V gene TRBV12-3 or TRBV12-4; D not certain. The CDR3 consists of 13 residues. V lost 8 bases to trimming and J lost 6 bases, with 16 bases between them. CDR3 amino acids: CASYSGWGDGYTF. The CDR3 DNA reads TGTGCCAGCTACTCGGGTTGGGGAGATGGCTACACCTTC.

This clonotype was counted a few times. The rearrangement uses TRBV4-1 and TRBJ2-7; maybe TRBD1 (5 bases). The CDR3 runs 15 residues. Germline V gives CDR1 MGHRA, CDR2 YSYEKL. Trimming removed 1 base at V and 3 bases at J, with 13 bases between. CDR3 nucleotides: TGCGCCAGCAGCCAAGGGGTTGACAGTCGCTACGAGCAGTACTTC. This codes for CASSQGVDSRYEQYF.

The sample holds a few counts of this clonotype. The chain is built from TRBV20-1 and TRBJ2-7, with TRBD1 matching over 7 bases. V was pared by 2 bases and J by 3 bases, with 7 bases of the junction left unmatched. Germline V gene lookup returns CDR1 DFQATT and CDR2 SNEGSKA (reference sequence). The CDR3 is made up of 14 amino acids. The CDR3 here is CSARSRDSYYEQYF. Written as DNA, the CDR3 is TGCAGTGCTAGATCCCGGGACAGTTACTACGAGCAGTACTTC.

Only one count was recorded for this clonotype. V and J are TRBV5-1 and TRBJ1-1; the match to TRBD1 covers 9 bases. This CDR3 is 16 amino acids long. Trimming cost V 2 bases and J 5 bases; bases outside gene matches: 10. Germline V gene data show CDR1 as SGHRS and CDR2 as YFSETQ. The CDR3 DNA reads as TGCGCCAGCAGCTTACCCGGGACAGGGTTGGAAACTGAAGCTTTCTTT. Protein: CASSLPGTGLETEAFF.

The CDR3 DNA reads as TGTGCCAGCAGCTTATGGTATGCAGATACGCAGTATTTT. Translated, it gives CASSLWYADTQYF. The chain is built from TRBV7-3 and TRBJ2-3; no clear D. Trimming stripped 2 bases from V and 4 bases from J, with 7 bases between. Germline CDR1 reads SGHTA; CDR2 reads FQGTGA. This CDR3 contains 13 residues.

The CDR3 region has the DNA TGTGCCAGCAGCCAATGGGACAGGGGTTATCAGCCCCAGCATTTT. Protein sequence: CASSQWDRGYQPQHF. The genes are TRBV16 and TRBJ1-5; 10 positions match TRBD1. J gave up 5 bases and V 1 base, and 2 bases lay outside the gene matches. CDR3 length equals 15 residues. Germline CDR1 is KGHSY and CDR2 is FQNENV.

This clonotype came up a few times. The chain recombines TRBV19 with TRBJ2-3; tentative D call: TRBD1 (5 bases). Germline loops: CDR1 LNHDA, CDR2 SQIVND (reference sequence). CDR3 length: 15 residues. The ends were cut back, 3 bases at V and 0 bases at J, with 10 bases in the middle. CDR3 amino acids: CASSIRVQSTDTQYF. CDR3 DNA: TGTGCCAGTAGTATCAGGGTCCAGAGCACAGATACGCAGTATTTT.

This CDR3 is CASSPRDISGANVLTF. CDR3 bases: TGTGCCAGCAGCCCCCGGGACATCTCTGGGGCCAACGTCCTGACTTTC. The chain recombines TRBV5-4 with TRBJ2-6; D may be TRBD1 (6 bases). This CDR3 comprises 16 residues. Germline V CDR1 and CDR2: SGHNT, YYREEE (reference sequence). Trimming left V 4 bases short and J 0 bases short, with 11 bases between.

CDR3 sequence: CASSPHLNEQFF. The CDR3 region has the DNA TGTGCCAGCAGTCCTCACCTGAATGAGCAGTTCTTC. This chain links TRBV12-3 or TRBV12-4 with TRBJ2-1, with D unresolved. V was cut by 5 bases and J by 7 bases, with 9 bases left in between. The CDR3 has 12 amino acids.

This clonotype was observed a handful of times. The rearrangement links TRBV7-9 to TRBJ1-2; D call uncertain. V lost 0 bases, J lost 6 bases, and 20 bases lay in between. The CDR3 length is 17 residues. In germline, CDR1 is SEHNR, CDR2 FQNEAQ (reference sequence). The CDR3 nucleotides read TGTGCCAGCAGCTTAGCGTTAAGGTACAGTCGAGGAGATGGCTACACCTTC. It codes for CASSLALRYSRGDGYTF.

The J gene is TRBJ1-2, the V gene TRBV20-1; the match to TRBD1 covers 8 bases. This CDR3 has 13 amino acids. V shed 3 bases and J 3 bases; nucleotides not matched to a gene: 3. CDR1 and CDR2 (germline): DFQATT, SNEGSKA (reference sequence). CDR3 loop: CSARVQGDYGYTF. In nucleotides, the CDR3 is TGCAGTGCTAGGGTACAGGGGGACTATGGCTACACCTTC.

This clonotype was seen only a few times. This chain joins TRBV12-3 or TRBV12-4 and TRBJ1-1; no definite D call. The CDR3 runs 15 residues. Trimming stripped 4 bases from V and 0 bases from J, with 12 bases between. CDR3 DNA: TGTGCCAGCAGTTACCGGGAGGGTCTGAACACTGAAGCTTTCTTT. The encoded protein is CASSYREGLNTEAFF.

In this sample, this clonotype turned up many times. CDR3 residues: CASSTLGLAASYNEQFF. CDR3 nucleotide sequence: TGTGCCAGCAGTACCCTCGGACTAGCGGCTTCCTACAATGAGCAGTTCTTC. The V gene is TRBV12-3 or TRBV12-4, the J gene TRBJ2-1; 10 nucleotides agree with TRBD2. V lost 5 bases to trimming and J lost 1 base; unmatched junction nucleotides: 8. The CDR3 consists of 17 residues.

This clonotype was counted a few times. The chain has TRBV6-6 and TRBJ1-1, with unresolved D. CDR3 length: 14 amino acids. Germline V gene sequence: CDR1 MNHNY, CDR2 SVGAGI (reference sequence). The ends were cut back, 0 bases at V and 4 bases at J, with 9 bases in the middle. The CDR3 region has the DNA TGTGCCAGCAGTTACTCGACTCTGGCCACTGAAGCTTTCTTT. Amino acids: CASSYSTLATEAFF.

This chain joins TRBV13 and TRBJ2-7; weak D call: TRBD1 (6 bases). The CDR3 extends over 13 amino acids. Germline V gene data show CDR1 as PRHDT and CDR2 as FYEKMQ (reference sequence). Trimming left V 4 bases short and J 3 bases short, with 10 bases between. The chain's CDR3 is CASSWTVGYEQYF. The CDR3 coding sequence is TGTGCCAGCAGCTGGACAGTCGGCTACGAGCAGTACTTC.

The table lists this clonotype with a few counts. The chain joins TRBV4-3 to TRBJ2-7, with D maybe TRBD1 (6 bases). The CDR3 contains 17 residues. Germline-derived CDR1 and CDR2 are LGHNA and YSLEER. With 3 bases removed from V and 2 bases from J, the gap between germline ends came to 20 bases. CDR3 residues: CASSQGGAGAVAYEQYF. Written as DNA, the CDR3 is TGCGCCAGCAGCCAGGGTGGGGCAGGGGCGGTGGCCTACGAGCAGTACTTC.

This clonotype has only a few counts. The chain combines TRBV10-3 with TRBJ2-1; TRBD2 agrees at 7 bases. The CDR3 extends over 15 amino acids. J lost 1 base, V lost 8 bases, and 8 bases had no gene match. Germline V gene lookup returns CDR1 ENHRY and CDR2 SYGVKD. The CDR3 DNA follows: TGTGCCATCGGCCGAGCGGGAAGTTCCTACAATGAGCAGTTCTTC. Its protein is CAIGRAGSSYNEQFF.

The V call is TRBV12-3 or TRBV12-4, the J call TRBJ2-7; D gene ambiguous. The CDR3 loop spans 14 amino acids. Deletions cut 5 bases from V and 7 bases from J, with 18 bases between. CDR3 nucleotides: TGTGCCAGCAGTCTCCCTGGTGCAGCTACTGAGCAGTACTTC. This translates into CASSLPGAATEQYF.

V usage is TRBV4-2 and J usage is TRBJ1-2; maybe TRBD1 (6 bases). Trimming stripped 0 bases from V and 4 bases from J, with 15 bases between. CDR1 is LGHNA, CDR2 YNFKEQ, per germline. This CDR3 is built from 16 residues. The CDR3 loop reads CASSQDLWTALYGYTF. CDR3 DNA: TGTGCCAGCAGCCAAGACTTATGGACAGCGCTCTATGGCTACACCTTC.